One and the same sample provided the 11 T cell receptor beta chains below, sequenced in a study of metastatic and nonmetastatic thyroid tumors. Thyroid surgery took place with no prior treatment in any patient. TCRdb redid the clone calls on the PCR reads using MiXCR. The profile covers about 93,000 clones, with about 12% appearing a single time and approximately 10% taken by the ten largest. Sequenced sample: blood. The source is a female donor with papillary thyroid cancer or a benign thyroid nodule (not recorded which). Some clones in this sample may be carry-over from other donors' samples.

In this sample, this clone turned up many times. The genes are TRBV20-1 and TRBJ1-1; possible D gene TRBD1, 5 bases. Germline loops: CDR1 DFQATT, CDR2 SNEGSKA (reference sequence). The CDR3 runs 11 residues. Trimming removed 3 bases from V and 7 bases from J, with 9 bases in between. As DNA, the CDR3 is TGCAGTGCTAGTCGGGGGTATGAAGCTTTCTTT. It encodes CSASRGYEAFF.

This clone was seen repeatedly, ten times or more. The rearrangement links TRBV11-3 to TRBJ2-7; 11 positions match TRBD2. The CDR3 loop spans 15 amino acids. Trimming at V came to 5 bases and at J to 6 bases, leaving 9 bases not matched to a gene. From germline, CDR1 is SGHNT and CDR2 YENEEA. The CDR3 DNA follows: TGTGCCAGCAGCCCTTGGCCACTAGCGGGAGTCGAGCAGTACTTC. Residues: CASSPWPLAGVEQYF.

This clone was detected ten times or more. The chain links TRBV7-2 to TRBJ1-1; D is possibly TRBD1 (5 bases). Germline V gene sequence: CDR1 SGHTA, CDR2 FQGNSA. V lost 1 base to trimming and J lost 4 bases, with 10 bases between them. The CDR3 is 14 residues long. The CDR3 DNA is TGTGCCAGCAGCTTAGACGGGGGAGGCACTGAAGCTTTCTTT. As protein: CASSLDGGGTEAFF.

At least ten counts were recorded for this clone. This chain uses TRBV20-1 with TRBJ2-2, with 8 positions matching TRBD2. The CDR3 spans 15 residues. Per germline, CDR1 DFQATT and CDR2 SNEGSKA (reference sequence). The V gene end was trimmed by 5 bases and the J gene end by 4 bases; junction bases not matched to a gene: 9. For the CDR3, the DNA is TGCAGTGCTCCCTTAGCGGGAAGGGGCACCGGGGAGCTGTTTTTT. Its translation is CSAPLAGRGTGELFF.

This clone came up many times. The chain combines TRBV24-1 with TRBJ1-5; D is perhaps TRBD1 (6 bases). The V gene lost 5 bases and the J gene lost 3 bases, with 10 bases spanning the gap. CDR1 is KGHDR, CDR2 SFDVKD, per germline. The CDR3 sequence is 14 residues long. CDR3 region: CATSAGANNQPQHF. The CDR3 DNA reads TGTGCCACCAGTGCAGGGGCGAACAATCAGCCCCAGCATTTT.

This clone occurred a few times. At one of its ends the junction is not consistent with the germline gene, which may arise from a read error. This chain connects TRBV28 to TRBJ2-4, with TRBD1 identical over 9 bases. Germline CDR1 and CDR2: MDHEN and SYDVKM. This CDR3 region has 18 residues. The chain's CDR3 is CASILPQGQGLAKNIQYF. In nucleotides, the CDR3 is TGTGCCAGCATTTTACCCCAAGGACAGGGGTTAGCCAAAAACATTCAGTACTTC.

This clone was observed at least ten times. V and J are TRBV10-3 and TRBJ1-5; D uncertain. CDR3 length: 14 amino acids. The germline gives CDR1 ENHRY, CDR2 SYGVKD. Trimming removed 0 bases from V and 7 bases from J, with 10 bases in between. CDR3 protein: CAISESYGTQPQHF. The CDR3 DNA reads TGTGCCATCAGTGAGTCCTACGGTACACAGCCCCAGCATTTT.

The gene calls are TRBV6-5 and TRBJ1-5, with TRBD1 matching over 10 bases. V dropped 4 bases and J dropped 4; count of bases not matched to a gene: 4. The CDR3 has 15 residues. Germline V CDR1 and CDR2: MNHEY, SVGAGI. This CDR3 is CASSLDRGHNQPQHF. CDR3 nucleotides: TGTGCCAGCAGTTTAGACAGGGGGCATAATCAGCCCCAGCATTTT.

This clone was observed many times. As DNA, the CDR3 is TGTGCCAGCTCACCACCGACAGGGGGCGGTCGGACTGAAGCTTTCTTT. This sequence encodes CASSPPTGGGRTEAFF. This chain links TRBV18 with TRBJ1-1; 10 nucleotides align to TRBD1. Per the germline V gene, CDR1 is KGHSH and CDR2 is LQKENI. With V trimmed by 0 bases and J by 5 bases, 6 bases remained unmatched. This CDR3 is built from 16 residues.

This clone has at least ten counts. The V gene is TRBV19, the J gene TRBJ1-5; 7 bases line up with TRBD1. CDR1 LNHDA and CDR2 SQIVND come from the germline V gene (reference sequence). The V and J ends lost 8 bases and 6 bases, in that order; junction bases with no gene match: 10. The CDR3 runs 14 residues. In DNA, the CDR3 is TGTGCCAGTGACGAAGGGGGCGGCTCTCAGCCCCAGCATTTT. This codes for CASDEGGGSQPQHF.

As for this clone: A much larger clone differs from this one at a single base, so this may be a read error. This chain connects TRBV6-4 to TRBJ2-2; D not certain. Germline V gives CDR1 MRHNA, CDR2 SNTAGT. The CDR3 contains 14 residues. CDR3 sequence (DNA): TGTGCCAGCAAAGCAGGAGAGAACACCGTGGAGCTGTTTTTT. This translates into CASKAGENTVELFF.